These T cell receptor beta chains were read from a single sample in a study of T cells in Graves' hyperthyroidism and ophthalmopathy. TCRdb re-derived calls from the multiplex PCR reads in MiXCR, one entry per CDR3 protein. This repertoire shows 350,000 or so distinct CDR3 sequences, 15% to 20% found once; its top ten account for around 16%. The material sequenced was blood. The source of these receptors is a middle-aged woman with Graves' ophthalmopathy. The CDR3 runs from the conserved cysteine through the conserved F or W. Clone size appears in some rows only: once, few, many, or a class for an expanded clone.

NA TRBJ2-5 TRBV12-3/TRBV12-4 CASSSRDRGTETQYF
many TRBJ2-2 TRBV29-1 CSVEPPGQGEISGELFF
many TRBJ2-7 TRBV15 CAASGLGEQYF
many TRBJ1-5 TRBV12-3/TRBV12-4 CASRIGTASNQPQHF
many TRBJ1-1 TRBV11-1 CASRKVIGTLNTEAFF
NA TRBJ2-7 TRBV6-1 CASRRRGAGTGTEQYF
NA TRBJ2-5 TRBV6-5 CASSSSPTGSQETQYF
NA TRBJ2-7 TRBV6-1 CASRSLARVQEQYF
few TRBJ2-7 TRBV18 CASSREKFSYEQYF
many TRBJ1-1 TRBV4-2 CASSQDQQGYYAFF
NA TRBJ2-5 TRBV6-9 CASSYLRGREYF